These 14 T cell receptor beta chains came from one sample sequenced in a study of cytomegalovirus exposure and HLA in healthy donors. 60 Vbeta and 13 Jbeta primers were used in PCR. The protocol was immunoSEQ multiplex PCR, while the TCRdb copy is restricted to in-frame clones and leaves out a portion. Of 130,000 or so clones in the sample, 8.5% to 10% were seen once. Input material: PBMCs. The origin of the receptors is a man aged 35 to 55 in good health and CMV-seronegative.

CDR3 bases: TGTGCCAGCAGTGGCGACAGGGTTAAGGCTGAAGCTTTCTTT. Amino acid sequence: CASSGDRVKAEAFF. The V and J genes are TRBV2 and TRBJ1-1; 7 nucleotides align to TRBD1. V lost 4 bases and J lost 6; bases outside the gene matches: 8. The CDR3 is 14 residues long. CDR1 is SNHLY and CDR2 is FYNNEI in the germline V gene.

This clone was seen only a few times. Other DNA sequences in the sample encode the same CDR3. The chain carries TRBV9 and TRBJ2-3; TRBD2 is a possible D gene (6 bases). Trimming removed 2 bases from V and 3 bases from J, with 7 bases in between. Germline assignment: CDR1 SGDLS and CDR2 YYNGEE. The CDR3 is 13 residues long. CDR3: CASSVGGTDTQYF. The CDR3 coding sequence is TGTGCCAGCAGCGTGGGGGGTACAGATACGCAGTATTTT.

This chain connects TRBV27 to TRBJ2-2; 7 positions agree with TRBD2. The V and J ends lost 10 bases and 0 bases, in that order; junction bases with no gene match: 8. CDR1 MNHEY and CDR2 SMNVEV come from the germline V gene (reference sequence). CDR3 length: 15 residues. CDR3 loop: CATRVAGANTGELFF. CDR3 nucleotides: TGTGCCACCAGGGTTGCGGGGGCGAACACCGGGGAGCTGTTTTTT.

The V gene is TRBV2, the J gene TRBJ2-7; weak D call: TRBD1 (5 bases). Trimming stripped 6 bases from V and 2 bases from J, with 8 bases between. The CDR3 runs 12 residues. Germline CDR1 and CDR2: SNHLY and FYNNEI. CDR3 amino acids: CASRTVAYEQYF. CDR3 DNA: TGTGCCAGCAGGACAGTGGCCTACGAGCAGTACTTC.

This clone was picked up a small number of times. The rearrangement links TRBV28 to TRBJ2-1, with 8 bases aligning to TRBD1. CDR3 length: 15 residues. Germline CDR1 reads MDHEN; CDR2 reads SYDVKM. V lost 5 bases and J lost 5; bases outside the gene matches: 8. The DNA of the CDR3 is TGTGCCAGCAGTGTTTCAGGGGGCGCGAACAATGAGCAGTTCTTC. It codes for CASSVSGGANNEQFF.

V and J are TRBV7-2 and TRBJ2-5; perhaps TRBD2 as D (6 bases). V was shortened by 5 bases and J by 3 bases, with 16 bases between the two germline ends. Germline-derived CDR1 and CDR2 are SGHTA and FQGNSA. The CDR3 totals 15 residues. CDR3 residues: CASSPWGTDKETQYF. DNA of the CDR3: TGTGCCAGCAGCCCCTGGGGGACTGATAAAGAGACCCAGTACTTC.

This clone was detected only a few times. The CDR3 DNA follows: TGCGCCAGCAGCCAAGTGCACAGGGGGCGGTCCTCCTACGAGCAGTACTTC. Translation: CASSQVHRGRSSYEQYF. The chain has TRBV4-1 and TRBJ2-7, with TRBD1 identical over 9 bases. This CDR3 region has 17 residues. CDR1 and CDR2 from the germline V gene are MGHRA and YSYEKL. The junction had 7 bases not matched to a gene; V was cut back by 1 base and J by 0 bases.

The V gene is TRBV7-9, the J gene TRBJ1-2, with TRBD1 matching 8 bases. With V trimmed by 0 bases and J by 4 bases, 7 bases remained unmatched. Germline V gene sequence: CDR1 SEHNR, CDR2 FQNEAQ (reference sequence). This CDR3 is 16 amino acids long. The CDR3 sequence is CASSLAGATGAYGYTF. The CDR3 coding sequence is TGTGCCAGCAGCTTAGCGGGGGCGACAGGGGCCTATGGCTACACCTTC.

This clone has more than one count but fewer than ten. The chain couples TRBV5-8 to TRBJ1-2; D is unclear. This CDR3 contains 18 residues. V was cut by 0 bases and J by 4 bases, with 22 bases left in between. Per the germline V gene, CDR1 is SGHTS and CDR2 is YDEGEE. CDR3 nucleotides: TGTGCCAGCAGCTTGGTCCCCCGGGCGGGTGGCTGGGTCTATGGCTACACCTTC. This codes for CASSLVPRAGGWVYGYTF.

This chain joins TRBV7-6 and TRBJ2-4, with D perhaps matching TRBD1 (8 bases). CDR1 and CDR2 (germline): SGHVS, FNYEAQ. This CDR3 comprises 16 residues. Trimming stripped 4 bases from V and 1 base from J, with 14 bases between. This chain's CDR3 is CASSSGQGGAKNIQYF. The DNA of the CDR3 is TGTGCCAGCAGCTCCGGACAGGGAGGGGCCAAAAACATTCAGTACTTC.

This clone was seen once. This CDR3 is CASSFEDRMNTEAFF. The CDR3 DNA reads as TGTGCCAGCAGCTTTGAGGACAGGATGAACACTGAAGCTTTCTTT. The chain uses TRBV11-2 and TRBJ1-1; TRBD1 matches at 7 bases. J lost 0 bases, V lost 3 bases, and 4 bases had no gene match. Germline V gene lookup returns CDR1 SGHAT and CDR2 FQNNGV. This CDR3 contains 15 residues.

The table lists this clone with a few counts. The chain uses TRBV20-1 and TRBJ1-2; D is unclear. Trimming cost V 4 bases and J 3 bases, with 6 bases left between them. Germline assignment: CDR1 DFQATT and CDR2 SNEGSKA (reference sequence). The CDR3 is made up of 11 amino acids. CDR3 sequence reads: CSANEDYGYTF. The CDR3 nucleotides read TGCAGTGCTAACGAGGACTATGGCTACACCTTC.

The chain couples TRBV5-1 to TRBJ1-1, with a weak D call TRBD1 (6 bases). There are 15 residues in the CDR3. The germline V gene encodes CDR1 SGHRS and CDR2 YFSETQ. V lost 0 bases and J lost 1, with 10 bases in between. CDR3 sequence: CASSLAGAANTEAFF. CDR3 in DNA: TGCGCCAGCAGCTTGGCAGGGGCCGCGAACACTGAAGCTTTCTTT.

The sample holds a few counts of this clone. This chain uses TRBV30 with TRBJ2-1, with 8 bases matching TRBD2. This CDR3 comprises 13 residues. Germline-derived CDR1 and CDR2 are GTSNPN and SVGIG (reference sequence). V was pared by 4 bases and J by 10 bases, with 9 bases of the junction left unmatched. The CDR3 here is CAWTQRGGGEQFF. The DNA of the CDR3 is TGTGCCTGGACCCAACGGGGGGGCGGAGAGCAGTTCTTC.